This TCR beta chain was captured by sequencing in a study of T cells in women clearing cervical HPV infection. The wider study: HLA type could not be excluded as a confounder. Overall study findings and caveats: Cases and controls were distinguished at AUC just under 0.85 by richness and V genes. Cases carried less TRBV6-7 than controls: approximately 0.1% versus 0.16%. Each sample's T-cell count was unknown, possibly confounding richness.

This table comes from immunoSEQ multiplex PCR, and its TCRdb copy is limited to in-frame clones, with some not included. In total, the table holds about 14,000 clones. The CDR3 spans 14 residues. The V and J ends lost 0 bases and 5 bases respectively, with 14 bases between them. The germline V gene encodes CDR1 GTSNPN and CDR2 SVGIG (reference sequence). As concerns this clone: Its antigen is unknown. The sequence runs out 3 residues before the end of the CDR3; the remainder is reconstructed from the germline J gene.

The sequencing sample was made of blood buffy coat. The V and J genes are TRBV30 and TRBJ2-7, with D perhaps TRBD2 (5 bases). The sequence was collected from a woman aged 18-70 years with a cervical HPV16 infection that either progressed to CIN3+ or cleared (not recorded which). The CDR3 bases that were read are TGTGCCTGGAGTGTAGGAGCGGCCCTTGACGAG. Amino acid sequence: CAWSVGAALDE. In full, the CDR3 is CAWSVGAALDEQYF.